These T cell receptor beta chains were read from a single sample in a study of blood T cells in healthy people across ages. One entry per CDR3 protein results from TCRdb running MiXCR on the 5' RACE reads. The top ten clones hold less than 9% of a sample with under 700,000 distinct CDR3 sequences, nearly 25% of them seen once. These data were also reused for a study on T cells of mothers and their children.

Sequenced sample: blood. The receptors were gathered from a boy younger than 18 in good health. Both conserved end residues are part of each CDR3. A D gene is named only where the DNA matches it firmly. The size of a clone is reported for some rows only, either as once, few or many, or as a class for expanded clones.

J,V,length,D,size,CDR3,DNA
TRBJ2-7,TRBV12-3/TRBV12-4,13,NA,NA,CASSWNAAYEQYF,TGTGCCAGCAGTTGGAACGCGGCCTACGAGCAGTACTTC
TRBJ2-1,TRBV20-1,16,TRBD2,NA,CSASDDLLAGVGEQFF,TGCAGTGCTAGTGATGACCTACTAGCGGGGGTGGGTGAGCAGTTCTTC
TRBJ1-3,TRBV9,13,TRBD1,NA,CASAGQGRNTIYF,TGTGCCAGCGCGGGACAGGGGAGAAACACCATATATTTT
TRBJ2-1,TRBV4-1,15,NA,many,CASSQAGSSYNEQFF,TGCGCCAGCAGCCAAGCGGGTAGCTCCTACAATGAGCAGTTCTTC
TRBJ2-3,TRBV14,14,NA,NA,CASSQVGGSGTQYF,TGTGCCAGCAGCCAAGTTGGGGGGAGCGGGACGCAGTATTTT
TRBJ1-2,TRBV28,15,NA,NA,CASSLSRESPYGYTF,TGTGCCAGCAGTTTATCAAGGGAGTCCCCCTATGGCTACACCTTC
TRBJ2-7,TRBV2,15,TRBD2,NA,CASSEGVAGPYEQYF,TGTGCCAGCAGTGAAGGGGTAGCGGGACCCTACGAGCAGTACTTC
TRBJ2-1,TRBV30,15,NA,NA,CAWSGGSGLYNEQFF,TGTGCCTGGAGTGGGGGTAGCGGACTCTACAATGAGCAGTTCTTC
TRBJ1-6,TRBV3-1,15,NA,NA,CASSQVGAGNSPLHF,TGTGCCAGCAGCCAAGTCGGGGCGGGGAATTCACCCCTCCACTTT
TRBJ2-7,TRBV7-9,12,NA,few,CASRFQGDEQYF,TGTGCCAGCAGGTTCCAGGGTGACGAGCAGTACTTC
TRBJ1-4,TRBV20-1,14,NA,NA,CSASSPGADEKLFF,TGCAGTGCTAGTTCTCCAGGGGCTGATGAAAAACTGTTTTTT
TRBJ2-7,TRBV11-2,14,NA,NA,CASSWQGGAYEQYF,TGTGCCAGCAGCTGGCAGGGGGGCGCCTACGAGCAGTACTTC
TRBJ2-1,TRBV4-2,16,TRBD2,few,CASSQEGLAGYNEQFF,TGTGCCAGCAGCCAAGAAGGACTAGCGGGCTACAATGAGCAGTTCTTC
TRBJ1-5,TRBV19,14,TRBD1,NA,CASSLRQGYQPQHF,TGTGCCAGTAGTCTCCGACAGGGCTATCAGCCCCAGCATTTT
TRBJ2-5,TRBV20-1,15,NA,NA,CSASGVGSYQETQYF,TGCAGTGCTAGTGGGGTCGGCAGCTACCAAGAGACCCAGTACTTC
TRBJ1-4,TRBV28,14,NA,NA,CASSLGSFNEKLFF,TGTGCCAGCAGTTTGGGAAGTTTTAATGAAAAACTGTTTTTT
TRBJ2-1,TRBV20-1,16,NA,NA,CSARDPLGGRYNEQFF,TGCAGTGCTAGAGATCCCCTGGGGGGAAGATACAATGAGCAGTTCTTC
TRBJ2-2,TRBV6-2/TRBV6-3,14,TRBD1,NA,CASSHGQGNGELFF,TGTGCCAGCAGCCACGGACAGGGAAACGGGGAGCTGTTTTTT